Here is one T cell receptor beta chain with its context. The data were taken from a study of CD8 T cells in Susac syndrome. The CDR3 consists of 14 residues. V lost 1 base to trimming and J lost 4 bases, with 11 bases between them. Germline V lookup: CDR1 SGHRS, CDR2 YFSETQ. Sequencing of TCR beta was carried out in blood CD8+ and CD4+ T cells. The control group consisted of healthy donors matched for age and sex. In contrast to the negatively isolated CD8+ and CD4+ T cells, TEMRA cells were FACS-enriched. Random hexamers were used to reverse transcribe the RNA input (about 0.45 to 1 ug). Amplification of TCR beta CDR3 spanned 54 Vbeta and 13 Jbeta via immunoSEQ multiplex PCR. TCRdb independently ran MiXCR on the immunoSEQ multiplex PCR reads; one entry per CDR3 protein. Of 130,000 to 150,000 distinct CDR3 sequences in the sample, 94% were seen once.

The V gene is TRBV5-1, the J gene TRBJ1-1; D remains unclear. This clonotype was obtained from a human donor in good health. The specimen sequenced was CD8+ T cells from PBMCs. CDR3 nucleotides: TGCGCCAGCAGCTTGAGTGGGGTCGGCACTGAAGCTTTCTTT. This codes for CASSLSGVGTEAFF.